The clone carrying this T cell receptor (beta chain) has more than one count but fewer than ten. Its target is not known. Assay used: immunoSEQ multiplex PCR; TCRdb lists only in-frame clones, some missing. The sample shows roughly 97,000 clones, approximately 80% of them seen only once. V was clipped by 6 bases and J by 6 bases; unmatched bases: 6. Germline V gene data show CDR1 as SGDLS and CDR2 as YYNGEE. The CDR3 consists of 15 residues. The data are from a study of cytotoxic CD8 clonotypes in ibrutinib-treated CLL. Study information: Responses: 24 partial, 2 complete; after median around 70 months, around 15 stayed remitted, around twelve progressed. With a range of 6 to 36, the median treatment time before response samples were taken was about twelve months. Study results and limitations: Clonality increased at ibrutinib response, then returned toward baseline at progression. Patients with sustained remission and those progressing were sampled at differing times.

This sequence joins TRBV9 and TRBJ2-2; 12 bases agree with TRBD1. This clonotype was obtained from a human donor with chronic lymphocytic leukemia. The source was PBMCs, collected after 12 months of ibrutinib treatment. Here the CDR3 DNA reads TGTGCCAGCAAGGGGACAGGGGGCCGCTCCGGGGAGCTGTTTTTT. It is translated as CASKGTGGRSGELFF. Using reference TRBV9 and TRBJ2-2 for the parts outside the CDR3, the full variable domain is DSGVTQTPKHLITATGQRVTLRCSPRSGDLSVYWYQQSLDQGLQFLIQYYNGEERAKGNILERFSAQQFPDLHSELNLSSLELGDSALYFCASKGTGGRSGELFFGEGSRLTVL.